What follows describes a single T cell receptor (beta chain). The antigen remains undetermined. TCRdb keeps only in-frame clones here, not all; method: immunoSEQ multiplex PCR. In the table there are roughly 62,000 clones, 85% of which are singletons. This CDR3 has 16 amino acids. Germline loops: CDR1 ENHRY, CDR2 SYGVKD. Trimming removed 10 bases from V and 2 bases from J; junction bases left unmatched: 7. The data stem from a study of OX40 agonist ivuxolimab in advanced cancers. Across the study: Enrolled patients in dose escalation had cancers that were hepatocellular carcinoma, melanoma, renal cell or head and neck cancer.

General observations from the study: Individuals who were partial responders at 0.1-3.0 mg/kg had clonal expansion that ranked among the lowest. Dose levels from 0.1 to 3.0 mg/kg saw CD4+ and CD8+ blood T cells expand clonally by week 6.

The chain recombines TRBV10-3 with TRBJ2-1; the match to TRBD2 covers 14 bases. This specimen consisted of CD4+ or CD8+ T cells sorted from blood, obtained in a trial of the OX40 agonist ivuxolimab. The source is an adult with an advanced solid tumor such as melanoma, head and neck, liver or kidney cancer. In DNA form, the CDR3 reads TGTGCCAGCGGGACTAGCGGGGGATGGGCCTACAATGAGCAGTTCTTC. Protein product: CASGTSGGWAYNEQFF.